This T cell receptor beta chain was sequenced in a study of beta chain features in type 1 diabetes. Study outcomes and limitations: A potential PCR bias toward shorter templates would be equal in patient and control samples.

Note on this clone: Its cognate antigen is unknown.

One heparinised blood draw, averaging roughly 120 mL, came from each donor. CD4+ cells of the naive, central memory, regulatory and stem cell-like memory types were sorted via CD45RO/CCR7/CD25/CD127/CD95/CD27. CDR1 and CDR2 (germline): SGHAT, FQNNGV. The CDR3 extends over 16 amino acids. V gave up 3 bases and J gave up 4 bases; unmatched junction bases: 10. The whole isolated RNA underwent reverse transcription, so sequencing captured expressed TCRB transcripts. The method was immunoSEQ multiplex PCR; TCRdb's version includes in-frame clones alone and lacks a portion of them. This sample has fewer than 30,000 clones, with roughly 69% found just once.

The chain combines TRBV11-2 with TRBJ1-2, with TRBD1 matching 8 bases. Sequenced input: Tregs from blood. The sequence came from a woman in her thirties or forties in good health. The CDR3 DNA is TGTGCCAGCAGCTTGACAGGACAGGGCCACTCCTATGGCTACACCTTC. This encodes CASSLTGQGHSYGYTF.